This T cell receptor (beta chain) was documented in a study of T cell responses to AZD1222 COVID-19 vaccine. The analysis combined second doses at about 4 or about 12 weeks. Profiling relied on immunoSEQ multiplex PCR, and the TCRdb table lists in-frame clones only, not all of them. The sample records over 150,000 clones, just over 85% being singletons. Study findings and constraints: Seropositivity was recorded at baseline in only a handful of AZD1222 recipients. None of the repertoires were sampled until the peak T cell response had passed.

Notes on this clone: As yet, its antigen is unknown.

Germline V lookup: CDR1 SGHTA, CDR2 FQGNSA. The V and J ends lost 4 bases and 5 bases respectively, with 20 bases between them. CDR3 length: 16 residues. The sequencing used peripheral blood, collected 28 days after the second AZD1222 dose. The chain uses TRBV7-2 and TRBJ1-1, with D possibly being TRBD1 (5 bases). The sequence derives from an adult who received the AZD1222 COVID-19 vaccine. The CDR3 loop is CASSSPGPRIGTEAFF. CDR3 nucleotide sequence: TGTGCCAGCAGCTCCCCGGGACCCCGTATCGGGACTGAAGCTTTCTTT.